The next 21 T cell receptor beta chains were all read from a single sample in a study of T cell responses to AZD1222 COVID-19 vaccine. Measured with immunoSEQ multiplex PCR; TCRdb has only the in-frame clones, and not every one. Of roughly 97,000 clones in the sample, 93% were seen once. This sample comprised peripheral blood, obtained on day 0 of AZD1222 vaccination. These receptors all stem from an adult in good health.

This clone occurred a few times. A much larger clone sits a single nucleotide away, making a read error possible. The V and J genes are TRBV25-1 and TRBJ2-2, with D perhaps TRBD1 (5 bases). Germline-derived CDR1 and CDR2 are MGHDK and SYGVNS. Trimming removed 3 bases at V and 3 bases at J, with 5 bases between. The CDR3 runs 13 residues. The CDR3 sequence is CASSDRDTGELFF. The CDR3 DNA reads TGTGCCAGCAGTGACAGGGACACCGGGGAGCTGTTTTTT. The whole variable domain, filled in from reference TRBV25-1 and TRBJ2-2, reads EADIYQTPRYLVIGTGKKITLECSQTMGHDKMYWYQQDPGMELHLIHYSYGVNSTEKGDLSSESTVSRIRTEHFPLTLESARPSHTSQYLCASSDRDTGELFFGEGSRLTVL.

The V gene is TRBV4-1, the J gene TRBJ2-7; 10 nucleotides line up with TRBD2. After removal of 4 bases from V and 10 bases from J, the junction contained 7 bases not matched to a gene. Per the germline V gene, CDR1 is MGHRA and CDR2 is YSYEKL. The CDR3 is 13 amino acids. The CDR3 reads CASSPLAGESQYF. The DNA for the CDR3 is TGCGCCAGCAGCCCGCTAGCGGGAGAGAGTCAGTACTTC.

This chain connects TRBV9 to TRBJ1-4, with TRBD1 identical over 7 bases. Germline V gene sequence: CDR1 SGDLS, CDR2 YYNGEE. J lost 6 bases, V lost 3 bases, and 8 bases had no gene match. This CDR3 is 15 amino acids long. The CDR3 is CASSGLRTGDEKLFF. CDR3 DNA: TGTGCCAGCAGCGGCCTCCGGACAGGTGATGAAAAACTGTTTTTT.

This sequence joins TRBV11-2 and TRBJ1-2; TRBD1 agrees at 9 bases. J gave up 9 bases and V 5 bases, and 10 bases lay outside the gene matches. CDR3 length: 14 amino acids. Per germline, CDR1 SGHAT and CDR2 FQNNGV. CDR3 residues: CASSRRDRAESYTF. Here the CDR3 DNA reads TGTGCCAGCAGCCGCCGGGACAGGGCAGAAAGCTACACCTTC. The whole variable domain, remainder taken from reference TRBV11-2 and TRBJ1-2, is EAGVAQSPRYKIIEKRQSVAFWCNPISGHATLYWYQQILGQGPKLLIQFQNNGVVDDSQLPKDRFSAERLKGVDSTLKIQPAKLEDSAVYLCASSRRDRAESYTFGSGTRLTVV.

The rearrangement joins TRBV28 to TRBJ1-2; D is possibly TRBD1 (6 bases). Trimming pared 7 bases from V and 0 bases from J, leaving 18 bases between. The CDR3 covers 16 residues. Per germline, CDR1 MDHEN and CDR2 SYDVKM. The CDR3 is CASNGAGPGANYGYTF. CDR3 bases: TGTGCCAGCAACGGGGCAGGGCCAGGGGCTAACTATGGCTACACCTTC.

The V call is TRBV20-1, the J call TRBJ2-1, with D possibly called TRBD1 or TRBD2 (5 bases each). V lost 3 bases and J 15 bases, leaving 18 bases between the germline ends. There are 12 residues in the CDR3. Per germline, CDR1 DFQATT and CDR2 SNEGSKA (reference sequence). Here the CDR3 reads CSASAGTTGGFF. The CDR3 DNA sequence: TGCAGTGCTAGTGCCGGGACGACGGGCGGGTTCTTC.

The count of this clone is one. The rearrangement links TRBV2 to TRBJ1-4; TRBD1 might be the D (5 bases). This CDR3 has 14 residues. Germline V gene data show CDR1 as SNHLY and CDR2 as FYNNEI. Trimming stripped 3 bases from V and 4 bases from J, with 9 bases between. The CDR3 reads CASSDREGNEKLFF. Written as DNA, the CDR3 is TGTGCCAGCAGTGACAGGGAGGGTAATGAAAAACTGTTTTTT.

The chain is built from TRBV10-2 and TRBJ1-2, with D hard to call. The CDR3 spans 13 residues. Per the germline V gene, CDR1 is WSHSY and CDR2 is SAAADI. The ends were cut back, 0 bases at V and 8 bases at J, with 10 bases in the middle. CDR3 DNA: TGCGCCAGCAGTGAGTCGTCCGGGAACGGCTACACCTTC. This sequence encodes CASSESSGNGYTF.

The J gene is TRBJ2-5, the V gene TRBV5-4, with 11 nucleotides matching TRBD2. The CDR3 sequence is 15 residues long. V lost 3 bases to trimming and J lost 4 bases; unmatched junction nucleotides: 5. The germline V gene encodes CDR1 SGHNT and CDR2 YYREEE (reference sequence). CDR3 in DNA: TGTGCCAGCAGCTCGACTAGCGGGGTAGGAGAGACCCAGTACTTC. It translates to CASSSTSGVGETQYF.

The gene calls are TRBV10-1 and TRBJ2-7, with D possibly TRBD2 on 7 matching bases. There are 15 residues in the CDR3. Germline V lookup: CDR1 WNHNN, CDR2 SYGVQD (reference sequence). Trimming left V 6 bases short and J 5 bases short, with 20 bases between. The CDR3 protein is CASSASGTSWDEQYF. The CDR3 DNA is TGCGCCAGCAGCGCAAGCGGGACATCGTGGGACGAGCAGTACTTC.

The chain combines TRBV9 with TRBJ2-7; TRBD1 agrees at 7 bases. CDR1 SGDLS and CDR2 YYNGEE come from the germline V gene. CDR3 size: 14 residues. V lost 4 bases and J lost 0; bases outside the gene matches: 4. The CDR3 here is CASSRQGYSYEQYF. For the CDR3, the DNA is TGTGCCAGCAGCAGACAGGGCTACTCCTACGAGCAGTACTTC.

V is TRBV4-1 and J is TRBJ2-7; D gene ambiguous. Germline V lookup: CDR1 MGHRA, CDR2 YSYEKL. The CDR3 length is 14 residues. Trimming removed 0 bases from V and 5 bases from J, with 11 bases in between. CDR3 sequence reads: CASSQDGKGHEQYF. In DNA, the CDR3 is TGCGCCAGCAGCCAAGATGGGAAAGGCCACGAGCAGTACTTC.

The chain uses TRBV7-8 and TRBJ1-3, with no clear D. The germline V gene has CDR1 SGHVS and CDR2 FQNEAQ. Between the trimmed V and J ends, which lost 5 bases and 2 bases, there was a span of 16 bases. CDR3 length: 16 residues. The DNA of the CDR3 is TGTGCCAGCAGCCCCATGTCGGCCAACGCTGGAAACACCATATATTTT. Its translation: CASSPMSANAGNTIYF.

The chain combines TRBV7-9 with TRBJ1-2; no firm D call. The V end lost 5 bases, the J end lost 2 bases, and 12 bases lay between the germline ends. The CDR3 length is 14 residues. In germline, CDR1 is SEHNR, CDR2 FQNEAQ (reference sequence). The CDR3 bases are TGTGCCAGCAGCACCGAAGAAGTCAACTATGGCTACACCTTC. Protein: CASSTEEVNYGYTF.

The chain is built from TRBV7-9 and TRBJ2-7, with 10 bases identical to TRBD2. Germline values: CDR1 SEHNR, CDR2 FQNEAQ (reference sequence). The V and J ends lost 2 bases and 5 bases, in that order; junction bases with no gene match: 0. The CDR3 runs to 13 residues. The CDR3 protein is CASSLLAGDEQYF. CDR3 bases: TGTGCCAGCAGCTTACTAGCGGGAGACGAGCAGTACTTC.

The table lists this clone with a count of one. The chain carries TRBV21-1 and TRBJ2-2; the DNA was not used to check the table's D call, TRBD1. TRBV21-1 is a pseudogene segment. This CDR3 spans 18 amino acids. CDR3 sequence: CASSKPGRQGRYTGELFF. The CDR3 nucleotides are TGTGCCAGCAGCAAACCAGGGAGACAGGGGAGATACACCGGGGAGCTGTTTTTT.

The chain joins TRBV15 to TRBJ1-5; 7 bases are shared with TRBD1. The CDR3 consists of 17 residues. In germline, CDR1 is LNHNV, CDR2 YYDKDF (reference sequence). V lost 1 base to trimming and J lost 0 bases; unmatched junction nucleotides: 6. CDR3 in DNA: TGTGCCACCAGCAGAGCTACAGGGGCCGTTAGCAATCAGCCCCAGCATTTT. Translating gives CATSRATGAVSNQPQHF. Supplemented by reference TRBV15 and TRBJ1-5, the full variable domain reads DAMVIQNPRYQVTQFGKPVTLSCSQTLNHNVMYWYQQKSSQAPKLLFHYYDKDFNNEADTPDNFQSRRPNTSFCFLDIRSPGLGDTAMYLCATSRATGAVSNQPQHFGDGTRLSIL.

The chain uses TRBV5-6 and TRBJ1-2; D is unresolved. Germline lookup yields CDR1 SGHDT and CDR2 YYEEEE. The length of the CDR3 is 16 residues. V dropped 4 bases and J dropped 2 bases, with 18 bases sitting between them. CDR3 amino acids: CASSPSGALKNYGYTF. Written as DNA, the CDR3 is TGTGCCAGCAGCCCCTCAGGAGCATTGAAAAACTATGGCTACACCTTC.

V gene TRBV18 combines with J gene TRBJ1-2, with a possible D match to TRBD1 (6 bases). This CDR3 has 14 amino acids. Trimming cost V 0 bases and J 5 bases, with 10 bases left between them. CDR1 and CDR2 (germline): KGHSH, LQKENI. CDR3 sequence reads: CASSPPITGYGYTF. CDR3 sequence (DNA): TGTGCCAGCTCACCACCGATCACAGGGTATGGCTACACCTTC.

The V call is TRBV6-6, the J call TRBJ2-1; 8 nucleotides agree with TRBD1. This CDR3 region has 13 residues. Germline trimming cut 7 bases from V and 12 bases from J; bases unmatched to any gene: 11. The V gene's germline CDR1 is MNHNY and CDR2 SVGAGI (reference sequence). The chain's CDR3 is CASTPDRASGQFF. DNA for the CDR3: TGTGCCAGCACCCCGGACAGGGCCTCTGGGCAGTTCTTC.

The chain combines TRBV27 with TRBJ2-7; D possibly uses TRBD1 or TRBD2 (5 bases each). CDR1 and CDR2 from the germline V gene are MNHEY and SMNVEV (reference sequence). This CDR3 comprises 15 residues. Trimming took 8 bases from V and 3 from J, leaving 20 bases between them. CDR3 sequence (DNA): TGTGCCAGCTCCCGTACGGGGTTGGGGGACTACGAGCAGTACTTC. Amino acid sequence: CASSRTGLGDYEQYF.